What follows are 25 T cell receptor beta chains derived from one specimen sequenced in a study of OX40 agonist ivuxolimab in advanced cancers. Method: immunoSEQ multiplex PCR; TCRdb's copy keeps in-frame clones and lacks some. This table holds tens of thousands of clones, around 90% found once. The input for sequencing was CD4+ or CD8+ T cells sorted from blood, taken in a trial of the OX40 agonist ivuxolimab. These receptors all come from an adult with an advanced solid tumor such as melanoma, head and neck, liver or kidney cancer.

This rearrangement joins TRBV7-9 to TRBJ2-7, with 13 nucleotides matching TRBD2. CDR1 and CDR2 (germline): SEHNR, FQNEAQ (reference sequence). This CDR3 has 15 residues. V lost 1 base to trimming and J lost 3 bases; unmatched junction nucleotides: 0. CDR3: CASSLGLAGGYEQYF. The CDR3 DNA sequence: TGTGCCAGCAGCTTAGGACTAGCGGGGGGCTACGAGCAGTACTTC. Supplemented by reference TRBV7-9 and TRBJ2-7, the full variable domain reads DTGVSQNPRHKITKRGQNVTFRCDPISEHNRLYWYRQTLGQGPEFLTYFQNEAQLEKSRLLSDRFSAERPKGSFSTLEIQRTEQGDSAMYLCASSLGLAGGYEQYFGPGTRLTVT.

The chain joins TRBV19 to TRBJ1-5; no reliable D call. V lost 4 bases and J lost 3, with 7 bases in between. Per germline, CDR1 LNHDA and CDR2 SQIVND (reference sequence). The CDR3 consists of 13 residues. CDR3 nucleotides: TGTGCCAGTAGTAGGCAGTCCAATCAGCCCCAGCATTTT. It specifies CASSRQSNQPQHF.

This chain links TRBV6-1 with TRBJ1-5; TRBD1 is a possible D gene (5 bases). From germline, CDR1 is MNHNS and CDR2 SASEGT. V lost 6 bases to trimming and J lost 4 bases, with 16 bases between them. The CDR3 extends over 15 amino acids. For the CDR3, the DNA is TGTGCCAGCAGATGGACACCCGATAATAATCAGCCCCAGCATTTT. It codes for CASRWTPDNNQPQHF.

The rearrangement links TRBV11-3 to TRBJ2-5; 9 bases map to TRBD1. The CDR3 contains 19 residues. Trimming took 1 base from V and 2 from J; bases not matched to a gene: 14. The germline V gene has CDR1 SGHNT and CDR2 YENEEA. CDR3 coding DNA: TGTGCCAGCAGCTTAGCGGGGGGCCCGGGACAGGGACCTCAAGAGACCCAGTACTTC. This gives the protein CASSLAGGPGQGPQETQYF.

The J gene is TRBJ2-7, the V gene TRBV7-2; 13 bases are shared with TRBD2. The CDR3 contains 15 residues. V trimming: 4 bases; J trimming: 0 bases; junction bases outside the gene matches: 0. The germline V gene has CDR1 SGHTA and CDR2 FQGNSA. CDR3 sequence (DNA): TGTGCCAGCAGCTGGACTAGCGGGAGCTCCTACGAGCAGTACTTC. It codes for CASSWTSGSSYEQYF.

In this sample, this clone turned up once. This sample includes further DNA sequences coding for the same CDR3. V gene TRBV9 combines with J gene TRBJ2-6; D unresolved. Germline assignment: CDR1 SGDLS and CDR2 YYNGEE. This CDR3 spans 12 amino acids. V was shortened by 4 bases and J by 1 base, with 0 bases between the two germline ends. The CDR3: CASSSGANVLTF. The CDR3 region has the DNA TGTGCCAGCAGCTCTGGGGCCAACGTCCTGACTTTC.

The chain is built from TRBV5-6 and TRBJ1-2; possible D gene TRBD1, 6 bases. Germline V gene sequence: CDR1 SGHDT, CDR2 YYEEEE. This CDR3 is 15 amino acids long. V lost 6 bases and J 8 bases, leaving 23 bases between the germline ends. CDR3 region: CASTGGTTYVLGYTF. The CDR3 DNA reads TGTGCCAGCACTGGGGGGACAACCTATGTTCTCGGCTACACCTTC.

The J gene is TRBJ2-7, the V gene TRBV5-5, with D hard to call. Germline V gives CDR1 SGHKS, CDR2 YYEKEE (reference sequence). Trimming pared 4 bases from V and 6 bases from J, leaving 11 bases between. The CDR3 totals 12 residues. CDR3: CASSLGVGEQYF. The CDR3 bases are TGTGCCAGCAGCCTTGGGGTCGGCGAGCAGTACTTC.

The rearrangement uses TRBV29-1 and TRBJ2-7, with TRBD1 as a possible D gene (6 bases). CDR1 and CDR2 (germline): SQVTM, ANQGSEA. Trimming pared 2 bases from V and 3 bases from J, leaving 14 bases between. This CDR3 has 14 amino acids. CDR3 sequence: CSVESFSDSYEQYF. The CDR3 DNA follows: TGCAGCGTTGAATCTTTCTCGGACAGCTACGAGCAGTACTTC.

By share, this clone counts as medium-sized (0.01 to 0.1%). Other DNA sequences of this sample code for an identical CDR3. The chain recombines TRBV5-1 with TRBJ1-4, with 11 bases fitting TRBD1. CDR3 length: 15 residues. V dropped 0 bases and J dropped 7; count of bases not matched to a gene: 2. Per the germline V gene, CDR1 is SGHRS and CDR2 is YFSETQ. Written as DNA, the CDR3 is TGCGCCAGCAGCTTGGCCGGGACAGGGGGTGAAAAACTGTTTTTT. Amino acids: CASSLAGTGGEKLFF. Supplemented by reference TRBV5-1 and TRBJ1-4, the full variable domain reads KAGVTQTPRYLIKTRGQQVTLSCSPISGHRSVSWYQQTPGQGLQFLFEYFSETQRNKGNFPGRFSGRQFSNSRSEMNVSTLELGDSALYLCASSLAGTGGEKLFFGSGTQLSVL.

This clone was counted once. The rearrangement joins TRBV28 to TRBJ1-2; D possibly corresponds to TRBD1 (5 bases). The CDR3 consists of 14 residues. Germline values: CDR1 MDHEN, CDR2 SYDVKM. V was pared by 6 bases and J by 1 base, with 12 bases between. CDR3 nucleotide sequence: TGTGCCAGCAGGCTGTCCGGACATAACTATGGCTACACCTTC. It yields the protein CASRLSGHNYGYTF.

Here the CDR3 reads CASSSLTGTAYEQYF. The CDR3 coding sequence is TGTGCCAGCAGCTCGCTTACCGGGACAGCCTACGAGCAGTACTTC. The chain links TRBV11-3 to TRBJ2-7; the match to TRBD1 covers 7 bases. The junction had 8 bases not matched to a gene; V was cut back by 4 bases and J by 2 bases. The CDR3 totals 15 residues. Germline V CDR1 and CDR2: SGHNT, YENEEA. Full variable domain (remainder filled in from reference TRBV11-3 and TRBJ2-7): EAGVVQSPRYKIIEKKQPVAFWCNPISGHNTLYWYLQNLGQGPELLIRYENEEAVDDSQLPKDRFSAERLKGVDSTLKIQPAELGDSAVYLCASSSLTGTAYEQYFGPGTRLTVT.

The chain combines TRBV7-9 with TRBJ2-1; TRBD2 agrees at 10 bases. Germline values: CDR1 SEHNR, CDR2 FQNEAQ (reference sequence). CDR3 size: 18 residues. Trimming cost V 3 bases and J 4 bases; bases outside gene matches: 12. This CDR3 reads CASSLGPGGLADYNEQFF. The DNA of the CDR3 is TGTGCCAGCAGCTTGGGGCCGGGTGGACTAGCGGATTACAATGAGCAGTTCTTC.

The gene calls are TRBV7-6 and TRBJ2-2; perhaps D is TRBD1 or TRBD2 (5 bases each). This CDR3 has 14 amino acids. V lost 1 base and J lost 11, with 14 bases in between. Germline CDR1 is SGHVS and CDR2 is FNYEAQ. CDR3 DNA sequence: TGTGCCAGCAGCTTAGGCCCTTATGGGGGTGAGCTGTTTTTT. Translation: CASSLGPYGGELFF.

This chain joins TRBV29-1 and TRBJ1-2; weak D call: TRBD1 (6 bases). The germline CDR1 and CDR2 sequences are SQVTM and ANQGSEA. The CDR3 extends over 13 amino acids. V was pared by 1 base and J by 5 bases, with 11 bases between. CDR3 amino acids: CSVEGTGQYGYTF. CDR3 in DNA: TGCAGCGTTGAAGGAACAGGGCAGTATGGCTACACCTTC.

The gene calls are TRBV4-2 and TRBJ2-2, with TRBD1 matching 10 bases. This CDR3 is 19 amino acids long. After removal of 5 bases from V and 6 bases from J, the junction contained 18 bases not matched to a gene. CDR1 is LGHNA, CDR2 YNFKEQ, per germline. CDR3 sequence reads: CASSLAGQGGRMGPGELFF. The DNA for the CDR3 is TGTGCCAGCAGCTTAGCTGGACAGGGGGGGAGGATGGGTCCCGGGGAGCTGTTTTTT.

This clone has more than one count but fewer than ten. The rearrangement joins TRBV5-8 to TRBJ1-6, with a possible D match to TRBD1 (5 bases). The V and J ends lost 3 bases and 9 bases respectively, with 19 bases between them. Germline assignment: CDR1 SGHTS and CDR2 YDEGEE. This CDR3 has 16 amino acids. This CDR3 is CASSSDPGGGGSPLHF. DNA for the CDR3: TGTGCCAGCAGCTCGGACCCCGGGGGTGGGGGTTCACCCCTCCACTTT.

This clone has just a few counts. The chain recombines TRBV12-5 with TRBJ1-4, with D unresolved. The germline gives CDR1 LGHNT, CDR2 FRNRAP. V lost 1 base to trimming and J lost 9 bases, with 0 bases between them. CDR3 length: 10 amino acids. CDR3 sequence reads: CASGLEKLFF. The DNA for the CDR3 is TGTGCTAGTGGTTTGGAAAAACTGTTTTTT. The variable domain in full, completed from reference TRBV12-5 and TRBJ1-4, reads DARVTQTPRHKVTEMGQEVTMRCQPILGHNTVFWYRQTMMQGLELLAYFRNRAPLDDSGMPKDRFSAEMPDATLATLKIQPSEPRDSAVYFCASGLEKLFFGSGTQLSVL.

The V gene is TRBV4-2, the J gene TRBJ2-3; possibly TRBD2 for D (6 bases). Trimming took 2 bases from V and 2 from J, leaving 17 bases between them. The V gene's germline CDR1 is LGHNA and CDR2 YNFKEQ. The CDR3 sequence is 17 residues long. The CDR3 coding sequence is TGTGCCAGCAGCCAATCCACTCCGGGACTGATCACAGATACGCAGTATTTT. It translates to CASSQSTPGLITDTQYF.

The chain employs TRBV6-6 and TRBJ1-1; D is undetermined. V dropped 0 bases and J dropped 3 bases, with 8 bases sitting between them. The CDR3 covers 14 residues. Per the germline V gene, CDR1 is MNHNY and CDR2 is SVGAGI (reference sequence). The CDR3 bases are TGTGCCAGCAGTTACTCGAGGACCCACACTGAAGCTTTCTTT. This translates into CASSYSRTHTEAFF.

The J gene is TRBJ2-7, the V gene TRBV5-1; 9 bases fit TRBD2. CDR3 length: 15 amino acids. V was clipped by 4 bases and J by 4 bases; unmatched bases: 9. Looked up from germline, CDR1 is SGHRS and CDR2 is YFSETQ. The CDR3 is CASSSFSGRGYEQYF. The DNA for the CDR3 is TGCGCCAGCAGCAGCTTTAGCGGGAGAGGGTACGAGCAGTACTTC.

This chain joins TRBV5-1 and TRBJ2-5, with D possibly being TRBD1 (6 bases). The CDR3 is 14 residues long. The germline V gene has CDR1 SGHRS and CDR2 YFSETQ. Trimming removed 3 bases from V and 5 bases from J, with 14 bases in between. CDR3 residues: CASSSGTRSETQYF. In nucleotides, the CDR3 is TGCGCCAGCAGCTCGGGGACAAGGAGTGAGACCCAGTACTTC.

The chain recombines TRBV19 with TRBJ2-1, with TRBD2 identical over 9 bases. The CDR3 spans 16 residues. From germline, CDR1 is LNHDA and CDR2 SQIVND (reference sequence). Trimming removed 6 bases from V and 7 bases from J; junction bases left unmatched: 13. Here the CDR3 DNA reads TGTGCCAGTAGCCCCTTCCTTAGCGGGAGTGGGAATGAGCAGTTCTTC. Translating gives CASSPFLSGSGNEQFF.

This clone was recorded only once. The chain combines TRBV11-3 with TRBJ2-1, with D hard to call. The CDR3 is 12 amino acids. The V and J ends lost 4 bases and 3 bases respectively, with 4 bases between them. Looked up from germline, CDR1 is SGHNT and CDR2 is YENEEA. CDR3 in amino acids: CASSSDYNEQFF. DNA of the CDR3: TGTGCCAGCAGCTCCGACTACAATGAGCAGTTCTTC. Full variable domain (rest looked up from reference TRBV11-3 and TRBJ2-1): EAGVVQSPRYKIIEKKQPVAFWCNPISGHNTLYWYLQNLGQGPELLIRYENEEAVDDSQLPKDRFSAERLKGVDSTLKIQPAELGDSAVYLCASSSDYNEQFFGPGTRLTVL.

The chain joins TRBV4-1 to TRBJ2-7, with 9 bases that match TRBD1. V dropped 6 bases and J dropped 4; count of bases not matched to a gene: 7. Per the germline V gene, CDR1 is MGHRA and CDR2 is YSYEKL. This CDR3 has 14 residues. The CDR3 spells CASRFGTGSYEQYF. The CDR3 DNA reads as TGCGCCAGCAGATTCGGGACAGGGTCGTACGAGCAGTACTTC.